These T cell receptor beta chains were read from a single sample in a study of post-analysis software for immune sequencing data. MiXCR, run by TCRdb on the PCR reads, gives a single entry per CDR3 protein. The sample consists of about 430,000 distinct CDR3 sequences, less than 40% of them appearing once. Material: blood. These receptors came from a girl aged 2 to 9 with multiple sclerosis. Each CDR3 is given with its conserved first and last residue. D genes are given only for firm matches. Size is stated for part of the rows, as once, few or many counts, or as a class when the clone is expanded.

cdr3_nt cdr3_aa clone_size cdr3_length v_call d_call j_call
TGCAGCGTCCAGACAGGGAACACTGAAGCTTTCTTT CSVQTGNTEAFF - 12 TRBV29-1 - TRBJ1-1
TGCAGTGCTCCAAGGACAGGGGTGGCAGATACGCAGTATTTT CSAPRTGVADTQYF few 14 TRBV20-1 TRBD1 TRBJ2-3
TGTGCCAGCAATCTAGCGGGCTTTGAGACCCAGTACTTC CASNLAGFETQYF few 13 TRBV12-3/TRBV12-4 TRBD2 TRBJ2-5
TGTGCCAGCAGTCACGGGCGGCTAGCGTTGGAGACCCAGTACTTC CASSHGRLALETQYF few 15 TRBV7-2 - TRBJ2-5
TGTGCCACCAGCCGAAGGGTTTCCAATCAGCCCCAGCATTTT CATSRRVSNQPQHF few 14 TRBV15 - TRBJ1-5
TGTGCCACCAGCAGACCAGGGGACTACTACGAGCAGTACTTC CATSRPGDYYEQYF - 14 TRBV15 - TRBJ2-7
TGTGCCAGCAGTTCGATCCGCATGAATGGCTACACCTTC CASSSIRMNGYTF many 13 TRBV6-2/TRBV6-3 - TRBJ1-2
TGTGCCAGCAGCTTATTGGCAGGGGGCGATGAGCAGTTCTTC CASSLLAGGDEQFF few 14 TRBV7-9 TRBD1 TRBJ2-1
TGTGCCAGCTCACCAACGAAGGCTAGCGGGAGAGATACGCAGTATTTT CASSPTKASGRDTQYF - 16 TRBV18 TRBD2 TRBJ2-3
TGTGCCAGCAGTTCTCTCGGTCCGGGGGGCGAGCAGTACTTC CASSSLGPGGEQYF - 14 TRBV6-2/TRBV6-3 TRBD2 TRBJ2-7
TGCAGCGTAGACAGTCAGGGAGAGGCGGGAGATACGCAGTATTTT CSVDSQGEAGDTQYF - 15 TRBV29-1 - TRBJ2-3
TGTGCCAGCAAACAGGAGGGCACGACCTCTGGGGCCGGGGAGCTGTTTTTT CASKQEGTTSGAGELFF - 17 TRBV6-1 - TRBJ2-2
TGTGCCAGCAGCTTTACGGAGACCCTGTACTTC CASSFTETLYF - 11 TRBV7-2 - TRBJ2-5
TGCGCCAGCAGGAAAGGTTCTGGCGAGCAGTACTTC CASRKGSGEQYF few 12 TRBV4-1 - TRBJ2-7
TGTGCCAGTACCCCGGACTACTATGGCTACACCTTC CASTPDYYGYTF - 12 TRBV19 - TRBJ1-2
TGCGCCAGCAGCTTGGACCCCGGGGGCAGCTACGAGCAGTACTTC CASSLDPGGSYEQYF - 15 TRBV5-1 - TRBJ2-7
TGTGCCTGCAGTTTAGGTCCACATGATTATGGCTACACCTTC CACSLGPHDYGYTF - 14 TRBV12-3/TRBV12-4 - TRBJ1-2
TGTGCCATCAGTGAGCTTGTAGGCGGGAGCCGAACTTCCCAAGAGACCCAGTACTTC CAISELVGGSRTSQETQYF - 19 TRBV10-3 TRBD2 TRBJ2-5
TGTGCCAGCAACAAACTAGCGGGCGGCCCAGATACGCAGTATTTT CASNKLAGGPDTQYF few 15 TRBV6-5 TRBD2 TRBJ2-3
TGCGCCAGCAGCCACGCTGCAGGGACGTTTGGCGAGCAGTACTTC CASSHAAGTFGEQYF - 15 TRBV4-1 - TRBJ2-7
TGTGCCAGCAGTACTGGGGGGGACCAAGAGACCCAGTACTTC CASSTGGDQETQYF few 14 TRBV6-5 TRBD2 TRBJ2-5
TGTGCCAGCAGTTTATATGTAGCGGGGGTATTCGAGCAGTACTTC CASSLYVAGVFEQYF few 15 TRBV27 TRBD2 TRBJ2-7
TGTGCCAGCAGGGAGGGACAGGCGCTAAGCACAGATACGCAGTATTTT CASREGQALSTDTQYF - 16 TRBV2 TRBD1 TRBJ2-3
TGTGCCAGCAGTTTCCGAGCGGGAGCTGGGACCCAGTACTTC CASSFRAGAGTQYF - 14 TRBV12-3/TRBV12-4 TRBD2 TRBJ2-5
TGCGCCAGCAGCCCCCTCAGGAGTACGAACACAGATACGCAGTATTTT CASSPLRSTNTDTQYF few 16 TRBV4-1 - TRBJ2-3
TGTGCCAGCAAACGACAGGGCTTAGGCTACACCTTC CASKRQGLGYTF - 12 TRBV6-5 TRBD1 TRBJ1-2
TGTGCTAGCAGCCCGGGACTAGCGGGGTCGGATACGCAGTATTTT CASSPGLAGSDTQYF - 15 TRBV7-7 TRBD2 TRBJ2-3
TGCGCCAGCAGCTTGGGACCGGCTAATGAAAAACTGTTTTTT CASSLGPANEKLFF - 14 TRBV5-1 - TRBJ1-4
TGCAGTGCGGCCCGGACTAGCAGCCATGACAATGAGCAGTTCTTC CSAARTSSHDNEQFF - 15 TRBV20-1 TRBD2 TRBJ2-1
TGCGCCAGCAGCCAAGAGGGAGCCGGCGATGAGCAGTTCTTC CASSQEGAGDEQFF - 14 TRBV4-3 - TRBJ2-1
TGTGCCAGCACTGGACATAACTATAATTCACCCCTCCACTTT CASTGHNYNSPLHF - 14 TRBV6-5 - TRBJ1-6
TGCAGTGCTACAGGGGGGGCAGATACGCAGTATTTT CSATGGADTQYF many 12 TRBV20-1 - TRBJ2-3